What follows describes a single T cell receptor (beta chain). This sample was taken from a study of patients and donors after allogeneic stem cell transplantation. Germline CDR1 and CDR2: LNHNV and YYDKDF (reference sequence). This CDR3 region has 16 residues. V lost 0 bases, J lost 5 bases, and 14 bases lay in between. Each CDR3 protein is one row after TCRdb ran MiXCR on the RT-PCR reads. Among about 410,000 distinct CDR3 sequences, 16% were seen once, and the ten largest hold over 6%. Material: blood, either unsorted or a sorted T cell fraction (not recorded which). The source is a human donor who was either an allogeneic HSCT recipient or a stem cell or donor lymphocyte infusion donor (not recorded which). It is not recorded whose cells these are; they may come from a transplant donor. This chain connects TRBV15 to TRBJ1-5; D not resolved. The CDR3 DNA sequence: TGTGCCACCAGCAGAGATCGCGGGTTACTTGATCAGCCCCAGCATTTT. Its translation: CATSRDRGLLDQPQHF. The variable domain in full, with the rest retrieved from reference TRBV15 and TRBJ1-5, is DAMVIQNPRYQVTQFGKPVTLSCSQTLNHNVMYWYQQKSSQAPKLLFHYYDKDFNNEADTPDNFQSRRPNTSFCFLDIRSPGLGDTAMYLCATSRDRGLLDQPQHFGDGTRLSIL.